This record looks at one T cell receptor (beta chain) sequence and its context. What it binds is unknown. The sample is drawn from a study of OX40 agonist ivuxolimab in advanced cancers. Study outcomes and limitations: Researchers did not determine the expanded peripheral T cells' antigen specificity.

The method was immunoSEQ multiplex PCR; TCRdb's version includes in-frame clones alone and lacks a portion of them. The profile shows approximately 10,000 clones, approximately 90% of them singletons. The TCR originated in an adult with an advanced solid tumor such as melanoma, head and neck, liver or kidney cancer. Material: CD4+ or CD8+ T cells sorted from blood, obtained in a trial of the OX40 agonist ivuxolimab.

CDR3 nucleotides: TGTGCCAGTAGTATCGGAGGGTTCGAGCAGTACTTC. Amino acids: CASSIGGFEQYF. The V call is TRBV19, the J call TRBJ2-7, with D tentatively TRBD2 (6 bases). CDR3 length equals 12 residues. Trimming stripped 3 bases from V and 6 bases from J, with 9 bases between. CDR1 LNHDA and CDR2 SQIVND come from the germline V gene (reference sequence).